This T cell receptor beta chain was obtained from a study of human T cells and chemical hapten exposure. Study-wide points: After DPC sensitization, TCRs above 1 in 1000 frequency showed no change.

Points on this clonotype: Its antigen remains unknown.

This CDR3 region has 15 residues. J lost 8 bases, V lost 8 bases, and 8 bases had no gene match. Germline V gives CDR1 MDHEN, CDR2 SYDVKM. The sample's time point: healthy volunteer bleed at 2 weeks. Researchers extracted total RNA from unfractionated whole blood. The library attached unique molecular identifiers to individual cDNA molecules. TCRdb independently ran MiXCR on the RACE reads; one entry per CDR3 protein. The sample carries roughly 100,000 distinct CDR3 sequences, approximately 8.2% recorded once. The chain combines TRBV28 with TRBJ2-1; 14 bases match TRBD2. The receptor comes from a female donor in good health. Some clones in this sample may be carry-over from other donors' samples. Specimen: whole blood. CDR3 sequence (DNA): TGTGCCAGCGGGACCGGGACTAGCGGGAGCTATGAGCAGTTCTTC. Translated, it gives CASGTGTSGSYEQFF.